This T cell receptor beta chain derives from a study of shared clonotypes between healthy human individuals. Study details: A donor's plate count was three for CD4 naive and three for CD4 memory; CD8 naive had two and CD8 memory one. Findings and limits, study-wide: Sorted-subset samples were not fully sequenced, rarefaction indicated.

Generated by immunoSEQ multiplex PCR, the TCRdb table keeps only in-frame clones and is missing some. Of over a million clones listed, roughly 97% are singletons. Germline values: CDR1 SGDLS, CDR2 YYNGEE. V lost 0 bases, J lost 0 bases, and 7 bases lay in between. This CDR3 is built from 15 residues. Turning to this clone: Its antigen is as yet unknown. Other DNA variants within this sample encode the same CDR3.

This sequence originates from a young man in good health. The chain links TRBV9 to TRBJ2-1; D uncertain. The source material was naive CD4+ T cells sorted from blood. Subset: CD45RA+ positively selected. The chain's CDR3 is CASSVVPSSYNEQFF. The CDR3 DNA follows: TGTGCCAGCAGCGTAGTTCCGAGCTCCTACAATGAGCAGTTCTTC. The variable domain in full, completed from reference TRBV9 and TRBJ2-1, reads DSGVTQTPKHLITATGQRVTLRCSPRSGDLSVYWYQQSLDQGLQFLIQYYNGEERAKGNILERFSAQQFPDLHSELNLSSLELGDSALYFCASSVVPSSYNEQFFGPGTRLTVL.